The T cell receptor (beta chain) described here comes from a study of T-cell memory formation after mild COVID-19. Study outcomes and limitations: The appearance of some responding clones in pre-infection memory suggested that cross-reactive memory joined. Later expanders leaned CD4+, whereas day 15 to 85 contracting clones were balanced CD4/CD8.

Notes on this clonotype: Its antigen is unknown.

5'RACE, which relied on constant-segment primers, yielded TCR alpha and TCR beta cDNA libraries carrying sample barcodes and UMIs. TCRdb fed the 5' RACE reads into MiXCR, producing one record per CDR3 protein. The sample consists of 550,000 to 700,000 distinct CDR3 sequences, about 18% of them appearing once. This CDR3 spans 14 amino acids. The germline gives CDR1 MNHNS, CDR2 SASEGT. Germline trimming cut 7 bases from V and 3 bases from J; bases unmatched to any gene: 6. The TCR comes from an adult woman who had mild COVID-19 (a few samples of this study predate the infection). Cell type and time point are not known. This rearrangement joins TRBV6-1 to TRBJ2-5; 9 nucleotides line up with TRBD2. Sequenced material: PBMCs or a T cell subset sorted from them (not recorded which). CDR3 sequence (DNA): TGTGCCAGCACCCGCGGGAGGGCGAAAGAGACCCAGTACTTC. Amino acid sequence: CASTRGRAKETQYF.